This T cell receptor (beta chain) was identified in a study of response to subunit inactivated influenza vaccine. For this clonotype: As yet, its antigen is unknown.

TCRdb analysed the RT-PCR reads with MiXCR anew, one entry per CDR3 protein. The sample records roughly 650,000 distinct CDR3 sequences, approximately 14% being singletons. The CDR3 covers 13 residues. Germline-derived CDR1 and CDR2 are SGDLS and YYNGEE. V lost 0 bases to trimming and J lost 4 bases, with 6 bases between them. Whole-study results and caveats: A suggestion made by the authors is that each seasonal influenza vaccination recruits few new T cells.

This TCR derives from a man aged 45-65 years who received an inactivated influenza vaccine. Source: PBMCs from blood, taken 11 to 12 days after vaccination. The rearrangement uses TRBV9 and TRBJ2-3, with D possibly being TRBD2 (6 bases). CDR3 protein: CASSVAGADTQYF. DNA for the CDR3: TGTGCCAGCAGCGTAGCGGGGGCAGATACGCAGTATTTT.